This T cell receptor beta chain was documented in a study of shared clonotypes between healthy human individuals. Assay used: immunoSEQ multiplex PCR; TCRdb lists only in-frame clones, some missing. The sample records over 1.5 million clones, 95% to 99% being singletons. The CDR3 extends over 15 amino acids. Germline-derived CDR1 and CDR2 are SGHRS and YFSETQ. Between the trimmed V and J ends, which lost 5 bases and 0 bases, there was a span of 13 bases. The chain has TRBV5-1 and TRBJ2-3; D not certain. The source material was naive CD4+ T cells sorted from blood. Subset meaning: CD45RA+ positively selected. This sequence was found in a man aged 30 to 45 in good health. Here the CDR3 DNA reads TGCGCCAGCAGACCGATTACGAGTAGCACAGATACGCAGTATTTT. Translated: CASRPITSSTDTQYF.